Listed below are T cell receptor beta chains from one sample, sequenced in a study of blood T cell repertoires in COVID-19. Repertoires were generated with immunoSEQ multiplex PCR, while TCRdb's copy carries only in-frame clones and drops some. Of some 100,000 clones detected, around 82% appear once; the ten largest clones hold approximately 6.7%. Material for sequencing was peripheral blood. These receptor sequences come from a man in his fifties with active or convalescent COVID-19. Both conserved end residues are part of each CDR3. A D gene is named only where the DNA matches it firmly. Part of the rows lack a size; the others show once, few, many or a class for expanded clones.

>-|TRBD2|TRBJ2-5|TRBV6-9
CASSCGLAKETQYF
TGTGCCAGCAGCTGTGGACTAGCCAAAGAGACCCAGTACTTC
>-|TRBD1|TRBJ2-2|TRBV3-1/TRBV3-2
CASSQDPQGENTGELFF
TGTGCCAGCAGCCAAGATCCCCAGGGGGAGAACACCGGGGAGCTGTTTTTT
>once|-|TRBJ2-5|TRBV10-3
CAISDGGSQETQYF
TGTGCCATCAGTGACGGGGGATCTCAAGAGACCCAGTACTTC
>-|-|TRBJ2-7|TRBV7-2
CASSLVGPPGDEQYF
TGTGCCAGCAGCTTAGTAGGTCCCCCAGGTGACGAGCAGTACTTC
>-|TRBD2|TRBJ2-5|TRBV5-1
CASDGGGAGETQYF
TGCGCCAGCGACGGCGGGGGGGCGGGAGAGACCCAGTACTTC
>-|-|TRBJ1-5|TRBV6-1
CASSGQGNRQPQHF
TGTGCCAGCAGTGGCCAGGGGAATCGTCAGCCCCAGCATTTT
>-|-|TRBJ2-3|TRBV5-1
CASSLLSSSTDTQYF
TGCGCCAGCAGCTTGTTGTCCTCTAGCACAGATACGCAGTATTTT
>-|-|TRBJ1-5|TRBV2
CASREGNQPQHF
TGTGCCAGCAGGGAGGGCAATCAGCCCCAGCATTTT
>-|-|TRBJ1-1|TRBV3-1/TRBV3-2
CASSPVLNGGAEAFF
TGTGCCAGCAGCCCTGTACTGAACGGAGGGGCTGAAGCTTTCTTT
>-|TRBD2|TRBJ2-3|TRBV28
CASSGGVGSGTDTQYF
TGTGCCAGCAGTGGGGGGGTAGGGTCAGGGACAGATACGCAGTATTTT
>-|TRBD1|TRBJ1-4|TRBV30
CAWSLTGEKLFF
TGTGCCTGGAGTTTGACAGGGGAAAAACTGTTTTTT
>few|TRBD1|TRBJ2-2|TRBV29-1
CSVDRGGPGELFF
TGCAGCGTTGATAGAGGGGGCCCCGGGGAGCTGTTTTTT
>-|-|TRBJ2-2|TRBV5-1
CASSQQGGFGGELFF
TGCGCCAGCAGCCAACAGGGAGGGTTTGGCGGGGAGCTGTTTTTT
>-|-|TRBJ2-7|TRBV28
CASTPAGYEQYF
TGTGCCAGCACCCCCGCGGGCTACGAGCAGTACTTC
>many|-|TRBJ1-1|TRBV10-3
CAIRQGSLVSEAFF
TGTGCCATCAGACAGGGTTCTTTGGTCTCTGAAGCTTTCTTT
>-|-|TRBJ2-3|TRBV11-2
CASSFLPPGDGDTQYF
TGTGCCAGCAGCTTTCTCCCTCCGGGGGATGGGGATACGCAGTATTTT
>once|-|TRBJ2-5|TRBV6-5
CASTPTGGRETQYF
TGTGCCAGCACCCCGACCGGAGGGCGGGAGACCCAGTACTTC
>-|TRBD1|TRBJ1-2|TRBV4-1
CASSQVGGGELGYTF
TGCGCCAGCAGCCAAGTAGGAGGGGGCGAACTTGGCTACACCTTC
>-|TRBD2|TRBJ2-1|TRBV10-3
CAISDHEGLAGGYSYNEQFF
TGTGCCATCAGTGACCACGAGGGACTAGCGGGGGGTTACTCCTACAATGAGCAGTTCTTC
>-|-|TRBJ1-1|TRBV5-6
CASSLDQGKGAFF
TGTGCCAGCAGCTTAGACCAGGGGAAAGGAGCTTTCTTT
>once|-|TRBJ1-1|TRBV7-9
CASSFNSNTEAFF
TGTGCCAGCAGCTTTAACAGTAACACTGAAGCTTTCTTT
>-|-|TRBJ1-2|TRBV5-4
CASSLGGPGGYGYTF
TGTGCCAGCAGCTTGGGAGGGCCCGGCGGTTATGGCTACACCTTC
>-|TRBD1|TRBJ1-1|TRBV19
CACGTLRGTGGTEAFF
TGTGCCTGTGGTACACTTCGTGGGACAGGGGGGACTGAAGCTTTCTTT
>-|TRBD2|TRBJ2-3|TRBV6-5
CASSSSGGTDTQYF
TGTGCCAGCAGTTCAAGCGGGGGCACAGATACGCAGTATTTT
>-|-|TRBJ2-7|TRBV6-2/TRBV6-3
CASSYETGGVYEQYF
TGTGCCAGCAGTTATGAAACAGGGGGGGTCTACGAGCAGTACTTC